Below are 10 T cell receptor beta chains sequenced from a single sample in a study of intratumoral heterogeneity in liver cancer. Samples labelled H came from distinct, geographically separated regions of the hepatocellular carcinoma nodule. Library preparation used the immunoSEQ multiplex PCR assay. The immuneACCESS repertoire file appears here via TCRdb, limited to in-frame rearrangements. These files lack a portion of the clones; in checked studies, under half of the deficit traces to unresolved V genes, and the cause of the others is not known. The sample has some 7,000 clones on record, under 60% of them singletons. Jointly, the top ten make up around 14% of the sample. Sequencing was performed on tumor tissue, taken before any cancer treatment. The receptors were sampled from a man in his 70s with hepatocellular carcinoma.

Here the CDR3 DNA reads TGTGCCAGCAGCTTCTCAGGGTCCCAAAACGGTGAAGCTTTCTTT. Its protein is CASSFSGSQNGEAFF. The chain carries TRBV7-6 and TRBJ1-1, with a tentative D call TRBD1 (5 bases). The germline V gene encodes CDR1 SGHVS and CDR2 FNYEAQ. V was shortened by 3 bases and J by 7 bases, with 18 bases between the two germline ends. This CDR3 has 15 residues.

This clone was counted only a few times. The V and J genes are TRBV4-2 and TRBJ1-4; 9 bases are shared with TRBD1. V lost 1 base and J lost 7; bases outside the gene matches: 7. Germline-derived CDR1 and CDR2 are LGHNA and YNFKEQ. The CDR3 covers 16 residues. CDR3: CASSQGTGGAGEKLFF. For the CDR3, the DNA is TGTGCCAGCAGCCAAGGCACAGGGGGCGCCGGTGAAAAACTGTTTTTT.

V usage is TRBV7-2 and J usage is TRBJ2-7; D may correspond to TRBD1 or TRBD2 (6 bases each). The length of the CDR3 is 17 residues. V was cut by 1 base and J by 2 bases, with 18 bases left in between. The germline gives CDR1 SGHTA, CDR2 FQGNSA. This CDR3 is CASSLGSIGGHTYEQYF. CDR3 DNA: TGTGCCAGCAGCTTAGGATCCATCGGGGGACACACCTACGAGCAGTACTTC.

This sequence joins TRBV6-4 and TRBJ1-1; possible D gene TRBD1, 5 bases. The CDR3 has 13 amino acids. CDR1 and CDR2 from the germline V gene are MRHNA and SNTAGT. V was trimmed by 6 bases and J by 1 base, leaving 9 bases between them. CDR3 sequence reads: CASRGRENTEAFF. CDR3 nucleotides: TGTGCCAGCAGGGGACGGGAGAACACTGAAGCTTTCTTT.

The genes are TRBV30 and TRBJ2-7, with D maybe TRBD2 (6 bases). The CDR3 totals 11 residues. V was trimmed by 4 bases and J by 5 bases, leaving 9 bases between them. The germline CDR1 and CDR2 sequences are GTSNPN and SVGIG (reference sequence). CDR3 loop: CAWTDYHEQYF. The CDR3 coding sequence is TGTGCCTGGACGGACTACCACGAGCAGTACTTC.

This clone has only a few counts. The chain joins TRBV4-1 to TRBJ1-5; possibly TRBD1 for D (6 bases). Germline V gene sequence: CDR1 MGHRA, CDR2 YSYEKL. The CDR3 is made up of 15 amino acids. V was cut by 1 base and J by 5 bases, with 12 bases left in between. The CDR3 loop is CASSQVPQGYQPQHF. The DNA for the CDR3 is TGCGCCAGCAGCCAAGTTCCACAGGGATATCAGCCCCAGCATTTT.

This chain joins TRBV6-5 and TRBJ2-2; TRBD1 matches at 7 bases. With V trimmed by 10 bases and J by 5 bases, 10 bases remained unmatched. CDR1 and CDR2 from the germline V gene are MNHEY and SVGAGI. The CDR3 length is 14 residues. Here the CDR3 DNA reads TGTGCCAATGAGGGGGCCGGCGGGACCGGGGAGCTGTTTTTT. It codes for CANEGAGGTGELFF.

This clone was picked up a small number of times. V gene TRBV4-1 combines with J gene TRBJ1-1; TRBD1 might be the D (5 bases). V was cut by 1 base and J by 5 bases, with 8 bases left in between. The CDR3 is 13 residues long. Germline assignment: CDR1 MGHRA and CDR2 YSYEKL. The CDR3 loop is CASSQVGGTEAFF. The CDR3 bases are TGCGCCAGCAGCCAAGTGGGGGGGACTGAAGCTTTCTTT.

This clone was observed a handful of times. The rearrangement uses TRBV7-9 and TRBJ1-2; D unresolved. V lost 0 bases and J 8 bases, leaving 10 bases between the germline ends. Germline V gene lookup returns CDR1 SEHNR and CDR2 FQNEAQ (reference sequence). CDR3 size: 13 residues. CDR3 region: CASSLADGLGYTF. CDR3 bases: TGTGCCAGCAGCTTAGCTGACGGGCTGGGCTACACCTTC. The variable domain in full, completed from reference TRBV7-9 and TRBJ1-2, reads DTGVSQNPRHKITKRGQNVTFRCDPISEHNRLYWYRQTLGQGPEFLTYFQNEAQLEKSRLLSDRFSAERPKGSFSTLEIQRTEQGDSAMYLCASSLADGLGYTFGSGTRLTVV.

This clone has a handful of counts. This rearrangement joins TRBV2 to TRBJ1-5, with a tentative D call TRBD1 (6 bases). V was cut by 6 bases and J by 3 bases, with 9 bases left in between. The CDR3 extends over 13 amino acids. Germline V lookup: CDR1 SNHLY, CDR2 FYNNEI. The CDR3 DNA reads TGTGCCAGCAGAGGGGACACCAATCAGCCCCAGCATTTT. Translation gives CASRGDTNQPQHF. Filled out from reference TRBV2 and TRBJ1-5, the complete variable domain reads EPEVTQTPSHQVTQMGQEVILRCVPISNHLYFYWYRQILGQKVEFLVSFYNNEISEKSEIFDDQFSVERPDGSNFTLKIRSTKLEDSAMYFCASRGDTNQPQHFGDGTRLSIL.